This T cell receptor beta chain appears in the sequencing data of a study of T cells after yellow fever vaccination (dated by TCRdb to between 2018 and 2021). Looking at the study overall: The SMART-Seq v4 Ultra Low Input RNA kit was used to prepare libraries from fractions with low cell numbers. To follow T-cell clones before and after primary and booster YFV17D yellow fever vaccination, bulk TCR alpha and beta repertoires were sequenced over time. Two healthy male donors made up the cohort, one aged 18 to 29 years and the other aged 30 to 39 years. Blood was collected at multiple timepoints before and after primary and secondary immunization, and bulk PBMC replicates and cell subsets were isolated. Points the paper makes about the study in general: The secondary T-cell response was found to be weaker but faster than the primary response, with a peak reached on day 5 rather than on day 15. The study included only a couple of donors, which limits how far the findings can be generalized. Because abundant contaminating clonotypes from the bulk population could be contained in FACS-sorted repertoires, computational filtering was required. After the booster, most of the clones that had expanded following primary vaccination were detected again (just under 97% of CD4 and roughly 88% of CD8), which suggests that memory was broadly maintained. A small share of clonotypes was detected in both CD4 and CD8 compartments, with the overlap likely arising from convergent recombination.

This clonotype was seen many times. The antigen this receptor binds is unknown. Per-base qualities were not stored, and no clone one base away is much larger. Trimming leaves V shorter by 6 bases and J shorter by 12 bases, with the junction holding 8 bases beyond the gene matches. There are 14 amino acids in the CDR3, from cysteine to phenylalanine inclusive. CDR3 DNA is the only sequence kept; it has 42 bases, read in frame from the first base. Sequencing relied on an Illumina NovaSeq 6000. TCR cDNA was made using 5'RACE template switching, a step that added a universal primer site and unique molecular identifiers. Priming of cDNA synthesis was performed from both the TCR alpha and TCR beta constant segments. Libraries were amplified in two PCR steps, with sample barcodes and sequencing adapters added in the second step. Sequencing of libraries was performed on Illumina HiSeq 2500 (2x100 bp) or NovaSeq (2x150 bp). Processing in the source paper ran as follows. Demultiplexing of reads and collapsing into UMI consensus sequences were performed with MIGEC, and V(D)J alignment was carried out with MiXCR. Vaccine-responding clonotypes were identified with edgeR using replicate PBMC samples, with FDR below 0.01 and a log2 fold change above 5 up to day 15 being required. Bulk clonotypes were assigned CD4 or CD8 identity according to which sequenced CD4 or CD8 repertoire held them at higher abundance. TCRdb passed the public sequencing reads through fastp at Q25 and MiXCR, retaining productive beta sequences. Every distinct CDR3 protein forms one entry, paired with its most common genes and DNA. The V and J calls shown here were made by TCRdb, not taken from the authors' results. This sample holds roughly 99,000 distinct CDR3 sequences; roughly 5.2% were observed only once. 35% to 45% of the sample is taken by the ten largest.

According to the study, the label for this sample's treatment or condition signals: live attenuated yellow fever vaccine strain. PBMCs were isolated from peripheral blood using a standard Ficoll-Paque protocol. Dynabeads CD4 and CD8 positive selection kits were used to isolate CD4 and CD8 T-cell fractions. TriZol was used to extract RNA from bulk PBMCs, CD4 and CD8 fractions, and dextramer-positive and dextramer-negative fractions. The sequencing here drew on CD8+ T cells sorted from PBMCs, taken 10 days after the yellow fever booster vaccination. The TCR comes from a man aged 18 to 29 who received the YFV17D yellow fever vaccine. Rearrangement joined TRBV12-3 or TRBV12-4 to TRBJ2-1, with 13 central nucleotides matching TRBD2. The bases are TGTGCCAGCAGCGCGGGACTAGCGGGGCCCTGGCAGTTCTTC. This codes for CASSAGLAGPWQFF.